This entry describes one T cell receptor beta chain. Sequencing used immunoSEQ multiplex PCR; TCRdb keeps in-frame clones, though not all of them. The data hold tens of thousands of clones, with 93% observed a single time. The sample comes from a study of T cell changes during pregnancy in multiple sclerosis. The CDR3 has 17 residues. Germline-derived CDR1 and CDR2 are SGDLS and YYNGEE. With 4 bases clipped from V and 5 bases from J, the junction kept 13 bases outside the gene matches. V usage is TRBV9 and J usage is TRBJ2-1; 9 bases match TRBD2. The clonotype was recovered from a female donor with multiple sclerosis, enrolled in a pregnancy study. The sample here was peripheral blood, taken after pregnancy. For the CDR3, the DNA is TGTGCCAGCAGCCCCCGATCGGTGGGACTAGCTAACAATGAGCAGTTCTTC. Its translation: CASSPRSVGLANNEQFF.